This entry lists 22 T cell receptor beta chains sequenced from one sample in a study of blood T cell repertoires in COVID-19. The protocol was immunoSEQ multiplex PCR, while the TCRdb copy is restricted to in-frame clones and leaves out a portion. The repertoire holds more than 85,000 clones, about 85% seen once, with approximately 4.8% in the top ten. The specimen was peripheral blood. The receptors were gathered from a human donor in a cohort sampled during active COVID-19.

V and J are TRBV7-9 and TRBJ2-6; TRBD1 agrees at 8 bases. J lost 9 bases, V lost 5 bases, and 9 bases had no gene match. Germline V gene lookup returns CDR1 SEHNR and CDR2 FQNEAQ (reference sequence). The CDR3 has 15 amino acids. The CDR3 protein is CASSPRGQGNNVLTF. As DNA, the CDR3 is TGTGCCAGCAGCCCCAGGGGGCAGGGAAACAACGTCCTGACTTTC.

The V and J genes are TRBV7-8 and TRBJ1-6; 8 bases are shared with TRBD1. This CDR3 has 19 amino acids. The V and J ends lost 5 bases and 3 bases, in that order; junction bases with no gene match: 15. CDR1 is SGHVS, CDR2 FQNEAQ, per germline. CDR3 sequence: CASSASGGGDRFYNSPLHF. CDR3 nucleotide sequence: TGTGCCAGCAGCGCATCAGGGGGAGGGGACAGGTTCTATAATTCACCCCTCCACTTT.

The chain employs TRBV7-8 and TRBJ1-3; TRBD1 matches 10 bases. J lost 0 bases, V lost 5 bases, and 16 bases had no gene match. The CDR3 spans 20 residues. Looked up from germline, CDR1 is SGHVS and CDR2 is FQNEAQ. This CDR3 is CASSPLSGGQGTFSGNTIYF. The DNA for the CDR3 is TGTGCCAGCAGCCCCCTTAGCGGGGGACAGGGGACCTTCTCTGGAAACACCATATATTTT.

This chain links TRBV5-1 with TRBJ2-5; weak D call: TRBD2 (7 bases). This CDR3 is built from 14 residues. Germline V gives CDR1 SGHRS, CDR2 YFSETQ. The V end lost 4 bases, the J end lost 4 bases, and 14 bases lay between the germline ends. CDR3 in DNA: TGCGCCAGCAGCACCGCAGGGGAGGGAGAGACCCAGTACTTC. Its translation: CASSTAGEGETQYF.

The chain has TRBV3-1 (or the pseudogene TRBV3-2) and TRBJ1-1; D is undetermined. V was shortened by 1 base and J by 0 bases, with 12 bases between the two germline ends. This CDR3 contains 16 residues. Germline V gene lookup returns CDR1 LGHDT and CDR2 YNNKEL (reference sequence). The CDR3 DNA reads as TGTGCCAGCAGCCAAGGGGGAGGTCCAATGAACACTGAAGCTTTCTTT. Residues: CASSQGGGPMNTEAFF.

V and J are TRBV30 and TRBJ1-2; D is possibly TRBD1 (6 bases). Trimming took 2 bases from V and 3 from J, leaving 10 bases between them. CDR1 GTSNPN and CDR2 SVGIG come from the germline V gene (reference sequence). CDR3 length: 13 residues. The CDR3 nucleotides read TGTGCCTGGAGTCCGGGGGGGCACTATGGCTACACCTTC. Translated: CAWSPGGHYGYTF.

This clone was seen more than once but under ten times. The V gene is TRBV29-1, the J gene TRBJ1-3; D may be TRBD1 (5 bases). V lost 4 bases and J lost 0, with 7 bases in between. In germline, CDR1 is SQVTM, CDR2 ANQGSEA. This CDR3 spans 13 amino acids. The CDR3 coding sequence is TGCAGCGTTGGGGGCAGCTCTGGAAACACCATATATTTT. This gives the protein CSVGGSSGNTIYF.

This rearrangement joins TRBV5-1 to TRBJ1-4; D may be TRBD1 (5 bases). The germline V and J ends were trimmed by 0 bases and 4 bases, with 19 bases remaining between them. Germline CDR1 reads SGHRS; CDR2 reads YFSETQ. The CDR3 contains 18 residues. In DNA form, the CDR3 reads TGCGCCAGCAGCTTGGTAGAAAGAGGCCGGGACTTTAATGAAAAACTGTTTTTT. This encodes CASSLVERGRDFNEKLFF. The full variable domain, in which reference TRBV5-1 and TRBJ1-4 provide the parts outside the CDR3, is KAGVTQTPRYLIKTRGQQVTLSCSPISGHRSVSWYQQTPGQGLQFLFEYFSETQRNKGNFPGRFSGRQFSNSRSEMNVSTLELGDSALYLCASSLVERGRDFNEKLFFGSGTQLSVL.

In DNA form, the CDR3 reads TGCGCCAGCAGCCAAGGTTGGGCGGCGGGAGAGGCGGGGGATACGCAGTATTTT. Translating it yields CASSQGWAAGEAGDTQYF. The V call is TRBV4-3, the J call TRBJ2-3; the match to TRBD2 covers 7 bases. This CDR3 spans 18 amino acids. Germline loops: CDR1 LGHNA, CDR2 YSLEER. J was trimmed by 6 bases and V by 1 base; bases with no gene match: 16.

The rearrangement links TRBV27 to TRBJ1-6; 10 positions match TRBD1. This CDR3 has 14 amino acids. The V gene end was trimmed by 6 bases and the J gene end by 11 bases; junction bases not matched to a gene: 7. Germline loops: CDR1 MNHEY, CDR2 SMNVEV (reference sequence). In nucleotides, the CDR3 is TGTGCCAGCAGCCCCGACAGGGGGCTCACACCCCTCCACTTT. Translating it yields CASSPDRGLTPLHF.

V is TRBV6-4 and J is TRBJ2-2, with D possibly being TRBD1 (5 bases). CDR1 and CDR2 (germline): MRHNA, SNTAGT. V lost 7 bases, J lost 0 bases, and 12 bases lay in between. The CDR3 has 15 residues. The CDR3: CASKQEHANTGELFF. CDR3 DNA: TGTGCCAGCAAACAGGAACACGCGAACACCGGGGAGCTGTTTTTT.

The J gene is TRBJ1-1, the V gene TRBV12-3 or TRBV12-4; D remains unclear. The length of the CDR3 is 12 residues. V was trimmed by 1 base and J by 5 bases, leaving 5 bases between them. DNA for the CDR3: TGTGCCAGCAGTTTAGACGGGACTGAAGCTTTCTTT. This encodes CASSLDGTEAFF.

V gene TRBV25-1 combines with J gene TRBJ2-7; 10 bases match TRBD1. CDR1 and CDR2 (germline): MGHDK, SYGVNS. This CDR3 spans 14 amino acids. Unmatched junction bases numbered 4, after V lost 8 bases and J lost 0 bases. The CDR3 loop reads CASGTGASSYEQYF. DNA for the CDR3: TGTGCCAGCGGGACAGGGGCCTCCTCCTACGAGCAGTACTTC.

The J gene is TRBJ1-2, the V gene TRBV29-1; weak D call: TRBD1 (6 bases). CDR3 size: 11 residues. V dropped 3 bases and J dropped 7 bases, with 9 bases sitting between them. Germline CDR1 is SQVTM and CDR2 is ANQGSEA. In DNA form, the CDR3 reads TGCAGCGTTGAGACAGGCCGTGGCTACACCTTC. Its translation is CSVETGRGYTF. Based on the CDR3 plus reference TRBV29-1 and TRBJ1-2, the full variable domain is SAVISQKPSRDICQRGTSLTIQCQVDSQVTMMFWYRQQPGQSLTLIATANQGSEATYESGFVIDKFPISRPNLTFSTLTVSNMSPEDSSIYLCSVETGRGYTFGSGTRLTVV.

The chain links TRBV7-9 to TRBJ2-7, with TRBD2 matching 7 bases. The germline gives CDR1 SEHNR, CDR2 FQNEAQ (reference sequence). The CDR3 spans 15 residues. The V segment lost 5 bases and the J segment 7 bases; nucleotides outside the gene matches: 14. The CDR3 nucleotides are TGTGCCAGCAGCCCCGGGGCCCACTCAGCGGGAGAGCAGTACTTC. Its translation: CASSPGAHSAGEQYF.

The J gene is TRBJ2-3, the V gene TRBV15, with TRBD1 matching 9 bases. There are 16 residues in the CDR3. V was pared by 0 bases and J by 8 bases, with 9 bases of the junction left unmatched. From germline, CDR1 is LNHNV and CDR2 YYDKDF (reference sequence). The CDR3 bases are TGTGCCACCAGCAGAGAACAGGGGGCCCATGGGGGTACGCAGTATTTT. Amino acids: CATSREQGAHGGTQYF. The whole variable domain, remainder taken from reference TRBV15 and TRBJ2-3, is DAMVIQNPRYQVTQFGKPVTLSCSQTLNHNVMYWYQQKSSQAPKLLFHYYDKDFNNEADTPDNFQSRRPNTSFCFLDIRSPGLGDTAMYLCATSREQGAHGGTQYFGPGTRLTVL.

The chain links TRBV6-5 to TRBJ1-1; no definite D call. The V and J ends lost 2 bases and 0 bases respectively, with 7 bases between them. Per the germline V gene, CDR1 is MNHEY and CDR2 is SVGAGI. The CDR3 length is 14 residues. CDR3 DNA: TGTGCCAGCAGTTACCGGGGAATGAACACTGAAGCTTTCTTT. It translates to CASSYRGMNTEAFF.

The CDR3 reads CASSQRHSSQTKGYEQYF. The CDR3 bases are TGTGCCAGCAGCCAACGCCACAGCAGCCAAACAAAAGGCTACGAGCAGTACTTC. This rearrangement joins TRBV14 to TRBJ2-7; D call uncertain. The germline V gene encodes CDR1 SGHDN and CDR2 FVKESK. The CDR3 totals 18 residues. The ends were cut back, 2 bases at V and 3 bases at J, with 23 bases in the middle. Together with reference TRBV14 and TRBJ2-7, the CDR3 gives the full variable domain: EAGVTQFPSHSVIEKGQTVTLRCDPISGHDNLYWYRRVMGKEIKFLLHFVKESKQDESGMPNNRFLAERTGGTYSTLKVQPAELEDSGVYFCASSQRHSSQTKGYEQYFGPGTRLTVT.

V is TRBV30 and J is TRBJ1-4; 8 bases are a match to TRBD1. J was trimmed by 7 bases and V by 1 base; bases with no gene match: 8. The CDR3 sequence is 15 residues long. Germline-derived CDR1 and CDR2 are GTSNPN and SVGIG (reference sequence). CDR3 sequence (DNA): TGTGCCTGGAGTGGGGAGGGGACAGGCTCTGAAAAACTGTTTTTT. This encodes CAWSGEGTGSEKLFF.

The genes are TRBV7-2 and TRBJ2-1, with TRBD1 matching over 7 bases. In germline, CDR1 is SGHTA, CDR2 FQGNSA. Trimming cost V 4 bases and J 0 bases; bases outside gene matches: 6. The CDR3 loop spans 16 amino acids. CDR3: CASSSRQGRSYNEQFF. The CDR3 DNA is TGTGCCAGCAGCTCAAGACAGGGCCGCTCCTACAATGAGCAGTTCTTC.

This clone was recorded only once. CDR3 loop: CASSRRVQGSSTEAFF. The CDR3 DNA is TGTGCCAGTTCCCGACGGGTACAGGGTTCCAGCACTGAAGCTTTCTTT. V usage is TRBV19 and J usage is TRBJ1-1; D possibly corresponds to TRBD1 (6 bases). V gave up 8 bases and J gave up 4 bases, with 23 bases separating them. Looked up from germline, CDR1 is LNHDA and CDR2 is SQIVND (reference sequence). The CDR3 extends over 16 amino acids.

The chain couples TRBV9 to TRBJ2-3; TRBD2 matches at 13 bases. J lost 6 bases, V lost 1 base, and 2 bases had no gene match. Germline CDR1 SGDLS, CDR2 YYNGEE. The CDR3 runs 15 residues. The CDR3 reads CASSVSTSGGDTQYF. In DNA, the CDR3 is TGTGCCAGCAGCGTATCGACTAGCGGGGGGGATACGCAGTATTTT.